Listed below are T cell receptor beta chains from one sample, sequenced in a study of T cell repertoires in cytomegalovirus infection. These receptors lack a known antigen. TCRdb passed the reads through MiXCR, listing each CDR3 protein once. The table has hundreds of thousands of distinct CDR3 sequences, around 30% seen once. This sample comprised cultured CD8+ T cells from PBMCs, obtained from culture after CMV antigen stimulation. These TCRs come from a human donor in good health (CMV status not recorded). Some clones in this sample may be carry-over from other donors' samples. CDR3s include the opening cysteine and the closing phenylalanine or tryptophan. A D gene is named only where the DNA matches it firmly. Clone sizes are given selectively: once, few, many, or a class where the clone is expanded.

V	J	D	size	DNA	CDR3
TRBV7-9	TRBJ2-3	-	many	TGTGCCAGCAGCCCCACAGATACGCAGTATTTT	CASSPTDTQYF
TRBV6-6	TRBJ1-1	-	-	TGTGCCAGCAGTTACGGGCAGCAACAAGCTTTCTTT	CASSYGQQQAFF
TRBV7-4	TRBJ2-5	-	-	TGTGCCAGCAGCTTAAACAGCTACCTCCAAGAGACCCAGTACTTC	CASSLNSYLQETQYF
TRBV7-9	TRBJ1-2	TRBD1	once	TGTGCCAGCAGCAAAACGACAGGGGGCACGGATGACTACACCTTC	CASSKTTGGTDDYTF
TRBV27	TRBJ2-1	-	-	TGTGCCAGCATGGGCGGCTACTACAATGAGCAGTTCTTC	CASMGGYYNEQFF
TRBV7-2	TRBJ2-5	TRBD2	few	TGTGCCAGCAGCTCAGGGAGGGTCGGGCGGGGGAGGGGGACCCAGTACTTC	CASSSGRVGRGRGTQYF
TRBV5-4	TRBJ2-3	TRBD2	-	TGTGCCAGCAGCTGGCCGACTAGCGGGGATTATACGCAGTATTTT	CASSWPTSGDYTQYF
TRBV7-9	TRBJ1-2	-	-	TGTGCCAGCAGCCCGCGCCGTGGGGACTTTTACTATGGCTACACCTTC	CASSPRRGDFYYGYTF
TRBV7-8	TRBJ2-5	TRBD2	-	TGTGCCAGCAGCTCCCCCGGGGGGGCGCGGGGGACCCAGTACTTC	CASSSPGGARGTQYF
TRBV6-5	TRBJ2-3	TRBD2	-	TGTGCCAGCAGTTACATTTTTAGCGGGGCGCATCCTAGCACAGATACGCAGTATTTT	CASSYIFSGAHPSTDTQYF
TRBV4-1	TRBJ2-7	-	few	TGCGCCAGCAGCCAAACGGACTCCCCACCGACCTACGAGCAGTACTTC	CASSQTDSPPTYEQYF
TRBV6-5	TRBJ2-5	TRBD2	-	TGTGCCAGCAGTTACCGGGCAGCGGGACACCAAGAGACCCAGTACTTC	CASSYRAAGHQETQYF
TRBV28	TRBJ2-4	-	-	TGTGCCAGCCGGGCGGATGACGGGACGGGGGCCAAAAACATTCAGTACTTC	CASRADDGTGAKNIQYF
TRBV12-3/TRBV12-4	TRBJ2-5	-	-	TGTGCCAGCAGTTTTAATCTCTATCAAGAGACCCAGTACTTC	CASSFNLYQETQYF
TRBV7-9	TRBJ2-5	-	-	TGTGCCAGCAGCCCCGGACAGTTCGGAGAAGAGACCCAGTACTTC	CASSPGQFGEETQYF
TRBV28	TRBJ1-6	TRBD1	-	TGTGCCAGCAATGACCGACAGGGGAACAATTCACCCCTCCACTTT	CASNDRQGNNSPLHF
TRBV7-9	TRBJ2-6	-	-	TGTGCCAGCAGCCCACAGATAAACAGGGCTGGGGCCAACGTCCTGACTTTC	CASSPQINRAGANVLTF
TRBV10-2	TRBJ2-7	-	-	TGCGCCAGCAGTGGCGAGTTCCCTTGGGAGCAGTACTTC	CASSGEFPWEQYF
TRBV19	TRBJ2-7	-	-	TGTGCCAGTAGTATATACAGGGACTACGAGCAGTACTTC	CASSIYRDYEQYF
TRBV7-8	TRBJ1-1	-	few	TGTGCCAGCAGCCCGGGGGTGGGGGGAACTGAAGCTTTCTTT	CASSPGVGGTEAFF
TRBV7-9	TRBJ2-3	-	-	TGTGCCAGCATCCCTCCACTAGAGGCAGATACGCAGTATTTT	CASIPPLEADTQYF
TRBV12-3/TRBV12-4	TRBJ1-5	TRBD1	many	TGTGCCAGCAGTACAAACAGGGGGGTTTACCAGCCCCAGCATTTT	CASSTNRGVYQPQHF
TRBV20-1	TRBJ1-5	-	-	TGCAGTGCTCCGGGACACAATAGCAATCAGCCCCAGCATTTT	CSAPGHNSNQPQHF
TRBV6-1	TRBJ2-3	-	once	TGTGCCAGCAGTAGGAATACAGCATCTAGCACAGATACGCAGTATTTT	CASSRNTASSTDTQYF
TRBV12-3/TRBV12-4	TRBJ2-5	TRBD2	few	TGTGCCAGCAGCCTCAAGCGGGGGGGCAGGAAGACCCAGTACTTC	CASSLKRGGRKTQYF
TRBV27	TRBJ2-2	TRBD2	-	TGTGCCAGCATGCGGGGGGTTCACGGGGAGCTGTTTTTT	CASMRGVHGELFF
TRBV27	TRBJ1-1	-	-	TGTGCCAGCAGTTTCTGGCCGGAGAACACTGAAGCTTTCTTT	CASSFWPENTEAFF
TRBV19	TRBJ1-1	-	few	TGTGCCAGTAGTATTAAGGGTGAGAGGACTGAAGCTTTCTTT	CASSIKGERTEAFF
TRBV27	TRBJ2-7	-	-	TGTGCCAGCACCAACCGCCTGCAGGGCCTCGACGAGCAGTACTTC	CASTNRLQGLDEQYF
TRBV27	TRBJ2-1	-	-	TGTGCCAGCAGTCAGACACGAAACAATGAGCAGTTCTTC	CASSQTRNNEQFF
TRBV4-2	TRBJ2-3	TRBD2	-	TGTGCCAGCAGCGAAGGGACTAGCAGAACGCACACAGATACGCAGTATTTT	CASSEGTSRTHTDTQYF
TRBV12-3/TRBV12-4	TRBJ2-3	TRBD2	few	TGTGCCAGCAACCCCCTTGGGCCGGCTAGCGGGCCCAGCACAGATACGCAGTATTTT	CASNPLGPASGPSTDTQYF
TRBV24-1	TRBJ2-3	-	-	TGTGCCACCAGTGATTTTAACAGGGGAGGGAATACGCAGTATTTT	CATSDFNRGGNTQYF
TRBV27	TRBJ1-5	-	-	TGTGCCAGCAGTTCCCTGGGCTTGGTGGATCAGCCCCAGCATTTT	CASSSLGLVDQPQHF
TRBV11-2	TRBJ1-5	TRBD1	-	TGTGCCAGCAGCTTGAGGGGGCCGGGACAGCCCCAGCATTTT	CASSLRGPGQPQHF
TRBV18	TRBJ1-3	-	few	TGTGCCAGCTCACGACGGACAGAGCTATCTGGAAACACCATATATTTT	CASSRRTELSGNTIYF
TRBV7-9	TRBJ1-1	-	-	TGTGCCAGCAGCTCGTCGAGGGTTTGGTCTGAAGCTTTCTTT	CASSSSRVWSEAFF
TRBV12-3/TRBV12-4	TRBJ2-2	-	medium-sized	TGTGCCAGCAGTTTAAGACCGGGCACCGGGGAGCTGTTTTTT	CASSLRPGTGELFF
TRBV19	TRBJ1-5	-	-	TGTGCCAGTAGTATGGGGCAGGGTAGTCAGCCCCAGCATTTT	CASSMGQGSQPQHF
TRBV6-2/TRBV6-3	TRBJ1-1	TRBD1	-	TGTGCCAGCAGACATCCTGGGACAGGTAACACTGAAGCTTTCTTT	CASRHPGTGNTEAFF
TRBV7-6	TRBJ2-5	TRBD2	few	TGTGCCAGCAGCTCGACTAGCCTTAAGCAAGAGACCCAGTACTTC	CASSSTSLKQETQYF
TRBV29-1	TRBJ2-5	TRBD1	few	TGCAGCGTAGGACAGGGCCAAGAGACCCAGTACTTC	CSVGQGQETQYF
TRBV6-5	TRBJ2-5	-	few	TGTGCCAGCAGTTCACAGGGGAGCGGGGAGACCCAGTACTTC	CASSSQGSGETQYF
TRBV7-9	TRBJ2-1	-	-	TGTGCCAGCAGCTTAGTGGAAACATACAATGAGCAGTTCTTC	CASSLVETYNEQFF
TRBV7-6	TRBJ2-1	TRBD2	-	TGTGCCAGCAGCCTAGGACTAGGAGTATATGAGCAGTTCTTC	CASSLGLGVYEQFF
TRBV12-3/TRBV12-4	TRBJ1-2	-	-	TGTGCCAGCAGTTTAGCAGGGCTTGACTACTATGGCTACACCTTC	CASSLAGLDYYGYTF